This T cell receptor (beta chain) was retrieved from a study of blood T cell repertoires in COVID-19. On the study more broadly: Material from acute and convalescent COVID-19 was sourced from the United States, Italy and Spain. T cells, B-cell-depleted T cells, or PBMCs provided the cDNA or gDNA that served as material.

The authors' processing: It was from reference gene primer amplification that nucleated cell counts were estimated. Here immunoSEQ multiplex PCR was the method, and the copy in TCRdb shows in-frame clones only, minus some. The DNA was the basis for D and trimming; V, J and clone size are from that table. Counted here are around 250,000 clones, around nine tenths occurring once; the ten biggest clones make up about 7.1%. The V and J ends lost 6 bases and 1 base respectively, with 14 bases between them. CDR3 length equals 16 residues. The germline V gene encodes CDR1 SGDLS and CDR2 YYNGEE. The chain is built from TRBV9 and TRBJ1-6, with TRBD1 as a possible D gene (5 bases). This receptor was obtained from a woman aged 70-85 years with active or convalescent COVID-19. Sequencing was performed on peripheral blood. CDR3 sequence reads: CASNPGGGSYNSPLHF. CDR3 sequence (DNA): TGTGCCAGCAACCCCGGGGGGGGATCCTATAATTCACCCCTCCACTTT. Using reference TRBV9 and TRBJ1-6 for the parts outside the CDR3, the full variable domain is DSGVTQTPKHLITATGQRVTLRCSPRSGDLSVYWYQQSLDQGLQFLIQYYNGEERAKGNILERFSAQQFPDLHSELNLSSLELGDSALYFCASNPGGGSYNSPLHFGNGTRLTVT.